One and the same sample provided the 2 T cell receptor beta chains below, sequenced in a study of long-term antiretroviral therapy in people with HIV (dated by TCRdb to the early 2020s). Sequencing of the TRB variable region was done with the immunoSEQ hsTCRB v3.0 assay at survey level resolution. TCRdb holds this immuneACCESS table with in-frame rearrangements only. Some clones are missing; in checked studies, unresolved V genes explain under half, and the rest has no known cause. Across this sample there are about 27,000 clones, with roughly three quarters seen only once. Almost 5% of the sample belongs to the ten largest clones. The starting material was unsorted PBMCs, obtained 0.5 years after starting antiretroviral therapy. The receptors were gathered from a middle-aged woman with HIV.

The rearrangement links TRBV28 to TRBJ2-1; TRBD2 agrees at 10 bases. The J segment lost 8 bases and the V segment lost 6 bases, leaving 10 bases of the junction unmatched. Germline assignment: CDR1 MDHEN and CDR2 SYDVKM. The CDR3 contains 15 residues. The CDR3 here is CASRLSGGFSYEQFF. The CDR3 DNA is TGTGCCAGCAGACTTAGCGGGGGGTTTTCCTATGAGCAGTTCTTC.

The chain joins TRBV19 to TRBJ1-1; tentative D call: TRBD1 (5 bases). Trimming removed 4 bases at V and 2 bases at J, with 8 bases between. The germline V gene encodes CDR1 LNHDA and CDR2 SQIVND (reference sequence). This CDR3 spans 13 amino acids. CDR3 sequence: CASSTGFNTEAFF. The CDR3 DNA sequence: TGTGCCAGTAGTACAGGGTTTAACACTGAAGCTTTCTTT.